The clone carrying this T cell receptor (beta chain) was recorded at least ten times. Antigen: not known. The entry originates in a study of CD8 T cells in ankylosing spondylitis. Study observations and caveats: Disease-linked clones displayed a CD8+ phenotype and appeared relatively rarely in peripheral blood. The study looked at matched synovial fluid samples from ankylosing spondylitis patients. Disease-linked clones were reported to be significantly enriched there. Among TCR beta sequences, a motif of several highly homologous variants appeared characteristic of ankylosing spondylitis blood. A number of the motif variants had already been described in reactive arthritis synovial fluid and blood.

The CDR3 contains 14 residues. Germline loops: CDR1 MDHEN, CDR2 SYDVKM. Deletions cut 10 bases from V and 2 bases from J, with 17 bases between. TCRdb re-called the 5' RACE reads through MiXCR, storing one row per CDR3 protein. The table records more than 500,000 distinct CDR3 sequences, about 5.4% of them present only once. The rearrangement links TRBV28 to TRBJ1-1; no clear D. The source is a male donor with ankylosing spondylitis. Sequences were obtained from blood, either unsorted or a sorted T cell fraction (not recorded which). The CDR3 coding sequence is TGTGCCACCTCCGGGCCACCCCCCAACACTGAAGCTTTCTTT. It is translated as CATSGPPPNTEAFF. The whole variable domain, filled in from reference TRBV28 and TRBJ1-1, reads DVKVTQSSRYLVKRTGEKVFLECVQDMDHENMFWYRQDPGLGLRLIYFSYDVKMKEKGDIPEGYSVSREKKERFSLILESASTNQTSMYLCATSGPPPNTEAFFGQGTRLTVV.